Included here is one T cell receptor (beta chain) sequence, with context. The sample belongs to a study of blood T cell repertoires in COVID-19. Study details: PBMCs, B-cell-depleted T cells, or T cells provided the cDNA or gDNA that made up the material.

This CDR3 spans 13 amino acids. The germline CDR1 and CDR2 sequences are MNHEY and SVGAGI. With 5 bases removed from V and 3 bases from J, the gap between germline ends came to 10 bases. Original handling: Amplification with reference gene primers provided the estimates of nucleated cell counts. Clones were read by immunoSEQ multiplex PCR, and TCRdb kept only the in-frame ones, dropping some. From that table come the V and J calls and clone size; the DNA was used to work out D and trimming. The repertoire includes some 530,000 clones, around nine tenths of them detected once, and around 7.9% sits in the top ten. Adults between roughly 18 and 95 years of age took part from 24 US areas. Two negative PCRs, clearance, or symptom resolution were required of recovered Cohort 3 donors.

The source is a woman in her sixties or seventies who had recovered from COVID-19. Sequencing input: PBMCs or T cells enriched from blood (not recorded which). V gene TRBV6-5 combines with J gene TRBJ1-1; D possibly corresponds to TRBD1 (5 bases). In DNA, the CDR3 is TGTGCCAGCAGTCGGACACTTCACACTGAAGCTTTCTTT. Translating gives CASSRTLHTEAFF.